This T cell receptor (beta chain) comes out of a study of blood T cell repertoires in COVID-19. For the study at large: The United States, Italy and Spain provided the acute and convalescent COVID-19 samples.

Some clones are missing from TCRdb's copy, which holds only in-frame ones; the method was immunoSEQ multiplex PCR. The sample carries some 130,000 clones, around nine tenths recorded once. It was during active infection that Seattle patients were enrolled and then longitudinally followed. The V end was cut by 1 base, the J end by 0 bases, with 12 bases between. This CDR3 is built from 16 residues. Germline-derived CDR1 and CDR2 are MNHEY and SVGAGI. The TCR was taken from a man aged 55 to 69 with COVID-19, enrolled during active disease. The rearrangement links TRBV6-5 to TRBJ1-2, with D unresolved. Input material: peripheral blood. The CDR3 sequence is CASSYWSGDANYGYTF. The CDR3 nucleotides read TGTGCCAGCAGTTACTGGAGTGGCGACGCTAACTATGGCTACACCTTC.